This T cell receptor (beta chain) was recovered during a study of T cell responses to AZD1222 COVID-19 vaccine. Study in general: Pooled in the analysis were second doses at about 4 or about 12 weeks.

Assay used: immunoSEQ multiplex PCR; TCRdb lists only in-frame clones, some missing. The sample holds 130,000 or so clones, over 90% seen once. Germline assignment: CDR1 SGHRS and CDR2 YFSETQ. The CDR3 spans 16 residues. The V segment lost 0 bases and the J segment 7 bases; nucleotides outside the gene matches: 6. The starting material was peripheral blood, obtained on day 0 of AZD1222 vaccination. The receptor's source is an adult in good health. This chain uses TRBV5-1 with TRBJ1-4; 10 positions match TRBD1. The CDR3 sequence: CASSLARDRGSEKLFF. The DNA of the CDR3 is TGCGCCAGCAGCTTGGCCCGGGACAGGGGAAGTGAAAAACTGTTTTTT.